This record concerns one TCR beta chain sequence. Antigen: not known. The record originates from a study of cytomegalovirus exposure and HLA in healthy donors. Notes on the study in general: Researchers reported from a later analysis that most CMV-associated TCR beta chains appeared HLA-restricted. The study flagged some 170 TCR beta chains as cytomegalovirus-associated. Previously analyzed data showed that most TCR beta V segments were productive at a frequency of about 90% or about 30%.

This PCR relied on a set of 60 Vbeta primers and 13 Jbeta primers. Sequencing used immunoSEQ multiplex PCR; TCRdb keeps in-frame clones, though not all of them. The sample consists of roughly 200,000 clones, around three quarters of them appearing once. Source material: PBMCs. The clonotype originates from a woman in her twenties or thirties in good health and CMV-seropositive.

CDR3 protein: CASSPTVSNQPQHF. In DNA form, the CDR3 reads TGTGCCAGCAGCCCGACTGTAAGCAATCAGCCCCAGCATTTT. The V call is TRBV14, the J call TRBJ1-5; unclear D gene. V shed 4 bases and J shed 1 base, with 8 bases lying between them. The V gene's germline CDR1 is SGHDN and CDR2 FVKESK. This CDR3 has 14 amino acids.